This T cell receptor (beta chain) came from a study of T-cell reconstitution after alpha-beta-depleted transplantation in children. The V gene lost 2 bases and the J gene lost 7 bases, with 10 bases spanning the gap. CDR1 is SGHRS and CDR2 is YFSETQ in the germline V gene. The CDR3 sequence is 13 residues long. A TCRbeta library incorporating unique molecular identifiers was prepared. One entry per CDR3 protein, called by TCRdb with MiXCR from the PCR reads. The sample consists of around 600,000 distinct CDR3 sequences, more than 20% of them appearing once. This TCR was recovered from a boy in the first two years of life who had a stem cell transplant for acute myeloid leukemia, so the T cells may come from the graft donor. The input for sequencing was PBMCs, mostly from graft donor cells, taken 360 days after TCRalphabeta/CD19-depleted stem cell transplant. The V and J genes are TRBV5-1 and TRBJ1-3; tentative D call: TRBD1 (6 bases). CDR3: CASSFGRGNTIYF. The CDR3 region has the DNA TGCGCCAGCAGCTTCGGCAGGGGTAACACCATATATTTT.